This paragraph covers one TCR beta chain sequence. Trimming stripped 1 base from V and 6 bases from J, with 7 bases between. The CDR3 consists of 11 residues. Per the germline V gene, CDR1 is DFQATT and CDR2 is SNEGSKA (reference sequence). This specimen belongs to a study of blood T cell repertoires in COVID-19. The assay was immunoSEQ multiplex PCR, and TCRdb's table has in-frame clones only and misses some. The sample records about 48,000 clones, 75% to 90% being singletons. This clonotype was sampled from a human donor in a cohort sampled during active COVID-19. The donor label of this sample is uncertain. This sequence joins TRBV20-1 and TRBJ2-7, with TRBD2 as a possible D gene (5 bases). Sample: peripheral blood. The chain's CDR3 is CSARVAGEQYF. The CDR3 DNA reads TGCAGTGCTAGAGTGGCGGGCGAGCAGTACTTC.